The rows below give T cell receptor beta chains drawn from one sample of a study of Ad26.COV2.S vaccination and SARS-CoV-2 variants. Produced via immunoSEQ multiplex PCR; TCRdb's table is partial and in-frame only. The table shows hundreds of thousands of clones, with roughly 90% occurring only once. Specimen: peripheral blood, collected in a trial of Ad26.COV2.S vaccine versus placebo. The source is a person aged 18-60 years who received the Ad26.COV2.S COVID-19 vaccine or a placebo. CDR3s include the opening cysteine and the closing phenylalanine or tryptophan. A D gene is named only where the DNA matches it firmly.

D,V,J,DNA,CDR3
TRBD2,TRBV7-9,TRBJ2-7,TGTGCCAGCAGCTTAACTAGCGGGGGGTACGAGCAGTACTTC,CASSLTSGGYEQYF
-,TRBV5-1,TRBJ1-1,TGCGCCAGCAGCCTGAGGGAATTCGCTGAAGCTTTCTTT,CASSLREFAEAFF
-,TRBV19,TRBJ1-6,TGTGCCAGTAGTCCCCGCTTGGATTCACCCCTCCACTTT,CASSPRLDSPLHF
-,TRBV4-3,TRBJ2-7,TGCGCCAGCAGCCAAGGTCCAGCCGACAGTTACTACGAGCAGTACTTC,CASSQGPADSYYEQYF
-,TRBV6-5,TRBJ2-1,TGTGCCAGCAAAAACCCCTCGGGCTACAATGAGCAGTTCTTC,CASKNPSGYNEQFF
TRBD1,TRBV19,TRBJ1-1,TGTGCCAGTAGGAGGGGGACAGGGATCAACACTGAAGCTTTCTTT,CASRRGTGINTEAFF
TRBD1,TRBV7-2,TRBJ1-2,TGTGCCAGCAGTGCTAACTCGGGACAGCCACCGAACTATGGCTACACCTTC,CASSANSGQPPNYGYTF
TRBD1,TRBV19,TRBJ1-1,TGTGCCAGTAGGGGTGACAGGGTGGTCACTGAAGCTTTCTTT,CASRGDRVVTEAFF
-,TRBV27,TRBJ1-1,TGTGCCAGCAGTTTTGGGGCAGGGACCACTGAAGCTTTCTTT,CASSFGAGTTEAFF
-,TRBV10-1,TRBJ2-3,TGCGCCAGCAGTGAAGTAGGGGTGGGGGATACGCAGTATTTT,CASSEVGVGDTQYF